This T cell receptor beta chain was recorded in a study of T cell changes during pregnancy in multiple sclerosis. The assay was immunoSEQ multiplex PCR, and TCRdb's table has in-frame clones only and misses some. Of 90,000 or so clones in the sample, 90% to 95% are singletons; the top ten hold 3.5% to 4%. The CDR3 sequence is 17 residues long. V gave up 3 bases and J gave up 1 base, with 13 bases separating them. The germline CDR1 and CDR2 sequences are MDHEN and SYDVKM. This receptor was obtained from a female donor in good health, serving as a control in a pregnancy study. Some clones in this sample may be carry-over from other donors' samples. This chain links TRBV28 with TRBJ1-6, with D perhaps TRBD1 (5 bases). Sequenced material: PBMCs, taken in the first trimester of pregnancy. The CDR3 coding sequence is TGTGCCAGCAGTTTGGGATACGGGGGTTCCTATAATTCACCCCTCCACTTT. Its protein product is CASSLGYGGSYNSPLHF. Full variable domain (remainder filled in from reference TRBV28 and TRBJ1-6): DVKVTQSSRYLVKRTGEKVFLECVQDMDHENMFWYRQDPGLGLRLIYFSYDVKMKEKGDIPEGYSVSREKKERFSLILESASTNQTSMYLCASSLGYGGSYNSPLHFGNGTRLTVT.